Shown below are 11 T cell receptor beta chains from a single sample sequenced in a study of T-cell memory formation after mild COVID-19. TCRdb processed the 5' RACE reads anew with MiXCR; each CDR3 protein has one entry. The table has 40,000 to 45,000 distinct CDR3 sequences, roughly 9.8% seen once. Specimen: PBMCs or a T cell subset sorted from them (not recorded which). Receptors originate from an adult woman who had mild COVID-19 (a few samples of this study predate the infection). Cell type and time point are not known.

This clonotype has a handful of counts. The V and J genes are TRBV5-5 and TRBJ2-1; D not certain. The CDR3 has 16 residues. Trimming pared 4 bases from V and 0 bases from J, leaving 14 bases between. CDR1 SGHKS and CDR2 YYEKEE come from the germline V gene (reference sequence). CDR3 amino acids: CASSRLAGPSYNEQFF. CDR3 nucleotides: TGTGCCAGCAGCCGATTAGCTGGGCCCTCCTACAATGAGCAGTTCTTC. Using reference TRBV5-5 and TRBJ2-1 for the parts outside the CDR3, the full variable domain is DAGVTQSPTHLIKTRGQQVTLRCSPISGHKSVSWYQQVLGQGPQFIFQYYEKEERGRGNFPDRFSARQFPNYSSELNVNALLLGDSALYLCASSRLAGPSYNEQFFGPGTRLTVL.

The chain has TRBV7-9 and TRBJ2-7; TRBD1 agrees at 10 bases. CDR1 and CDR2 from the germline V gene are SEHNR and FQNEAQ (reference sequence). The length of the CDR3 is 15 residues. V gave up 3 bases and J gave up 4 bases; unmatched junction bases: 6. CDR3 loop: CASSFSGQGGYEQYF. The DNA for the CDR3 is TGTGCCAGCAGCTTTAGCGGACAGGGGGGATACGAGCAGTACTTC.

The chain employs TRBV20-1 and TRBJ2-1; 7 bases fit TRBD2. Trimming took 5 bases from V and 13 from J; bases not matched to a gene: 8. Germline lookup yields CDR1 DFQATT and CDR2 SNEGSKA (reference sequence). The CDR3 is made up of 11 amino acids. The CDR3 reads CSAWGGTLQFF. CDR3 nucleotide sequence: TGCAGTGCTTGGGGAGGGACTCTACAGTTCTTC.

The rearrangement joins TRBV5-1 to TRBJ1-6, with D possibly TRBD1 on 6 matching bases. Deletions cut 0 bases from V and 7 bases from J, with 11 bases between. The CDR3 consists of 15 residues. The V gene's germline CDR1 is SGHRS and CDR2 YFSETQ. As DNA, the CDR3 is TGCGCCAGCAGCTTGGACACAGGGAGCAATTCACCCCTCCACTTT. Encoded protein: CASSLDTGSNSPLHF.

The chain is built from TRBV18 and TRBJ2-2; 9 bases are shared with TRBD1. The CDR3 consists of 16 residues. Trimming at V came to 6 bases and at J to 5 bases, leaving 10 bases not matched to a gene. Germline CDR1 reads KGHSH; CDR2 reads LQKENI. The CDR3 region is CASSQISGTGTGELFF. CDR3 bases: TGTGCCAGCTCCCAGATCTCCGGGACAGGGACCGGGGAGCTGTTTTTT.

In its sample, this clonotype was seen a few times. The J gene is TRBJ2-1, the V gene TRBV25-1; 7 bases are shared with TRBD1. This CDR3 region has 13 residues. Per the germline V gene, CDR1 is MGHDK and CDR2 is SYGVNS. The junction had 13 bases not matched to a gene; V was cut back by 8 bases and J by 12 bases. In DNA form, the CDR3 reads TGTGCCAGCGGCCGGACAGGAAGGTACGGGCAGTTCTTC. This codes for CASGRTGRYGQFF.

This clonotype came up a few times. The V and J genes are TRBV5-1 and TRBJ1-4; D remains unclear. The V end was cut by 0 bases, the J end by 7 bases, with 13 bases between. From germline, CDR1 is SGHRS and CDR2 YFSETQ. This CDR3 contains 15 residues. For the CDR3, the DNA is TGCGCCAGCAGCTTGGATTCAAGCCCGGGTGAAAAACTGTTTTTT. Its protein is CASSLDSSPGEKLFF.

This chain joins TRBV18 and TRBJ2-1, with D unclear. This CDR3 spans 13 amino acids. Per germline, CDR1 KGHSH and CDR2 LQKENI. Trimming removed 0 bases at V and 6 bases at J, with 6 bases between. The CDR3 loop is CASSPPGSNEQFF. The CDR3 nucleotides are TGTGCCAGCTCACCACCGGGATCCAATGAGCAGTTCTTC. The whole variable domain, remainder taken from reference TRBV18 and TRBJ2-1, is NAGVMQNPRHLVRRRGQEARLRCSPMKGHSHVYWYRQLPEEGLKFMVYLQKENIIDESGMPKERFSAEFPKEGPSILRIQQVVRGDSAAYFCASSPPGSNEQFFGPGTRLTVL.

This clonotype showed up many times. This chain joins TRBV3-1 and TRBJ2-3, with 7 bases that match TRBD2. The CDR3 is 14 amino acids. The V and J ends lost 7 bases and 5 bases, in that order; junction bases with no gene match: 9. Per germline, CDR1 LGHDT and CDR2 YNNKEL (reference sequence). In DNA form, the CDR3 reads TGTGCCAGCATCCTCAGCGGGGTGGGAGATACGCAGTATTTT. Its protein is CASILSGVGDTQYF.

The V and J genes are TRBV20-1 and TRBJ2-7; possibly TRBD1 for D (5 bases). This CDR3 spans 13 amino acids. Germline CDR1 DFQATT, CDR2 SNEGSKA (reference sequence). CDR3 loop: CSLRVQGLYEQYF. The CDR3 DNA is TGCAGCCTTAGGGTGCAGGGTCTCTACGAGCAGTACTTC.

This clonotype was seen a handful of times. The chain carries TRBV4-2 and TRBJ2-1; 10 bases fit TRBD2. The germline V gene encodes CDR1 LGHNA and CDR2 YNFKEQ. The ends lost 3 bases at V and 5 bases at J; junction bases unmatched: 4. CDR3 size: 15 residues. The CDR3 reads CASSHLGTSDNEQFF. In DNA form, the CDR3 reads TGTGCCAGCAGCCATTTAGGGACTAGCGACAATGAGCAGTTCTTC.